Only a few counts were recorded for the clone carrying this TCR beta chain. The target antigen is unknown. RNA was extracted and reverse transcribed into cDNA as the sequencing template. The table came from immunoSEQ multiplex PCR; TCRdb's copy has only in-frame clones and leaves some out. This table holds about 150,000 clones, about three fifths found once. This entry is derived from a study of CD8+ T cells in alopecia areata. Broader study findings: Relative to mice, TCR sharing across patients was less clear, a difference possibly HLA-related.

This receptor was identified in a human donor in good health. The source material was CD4+ T cells sorted from blood.

For the CDR3, the DNA is TGTGCCAGCAAAACCCAGCGGGAGGGCCTGTACAATGAGCAGTTCTTC. Its translation: CASKTQREGLYNEQFF. The gene calls are TRBV11-2 and TRBJ2-1; 10 bases are shared with TRBD2. The CDR3 has 16 amino acids. Looked up from germline, CDR1 is SGHAT and CDR2 is FQNNGV. Losses at the gene ends were 7 bases for V and 4 bases for J; bases not matched to a gene: 10.